The 32 T cell receptor beta chains reported below all come from one sample, sequenced in a study of cytomegalovirus exposure and HLA in healthy donors. The PCR had 60 Vbeta and 13 Jbeta primers. Measured with immunoSEQ multiplex PCR; TCRdb has only the in-frame clones, and not every one. The sample has nearly 80,000 clones, 65% to 85% seen once. What was sequenced was PBMCs. The receptors stem from a woman between 40 and 50 years old in good health and CMV-seropositive.

The V and J genes are TRBV30 and TRBJ2-4; unclear D gene. This CDR3 contains 13 residues. Trimming took off 0 bases at V and 7 bases at J, with 10 bases between the two ends. Germline V gene data show CDR1 as GTSNPN and CDR2 as SVGIG (reference sequence). The CDR3 loop reads CAWSVRSANIQYF. CDR3 DNA sequence: TGTGCCTGGAGTGTACGGAGCGCGAACATTCAGTACTTC.

This clone appeared once. The chain joins TRBV7-8 to TRBJ1-5; 9 bases align to TRBD1. Germline values: CDR1 SGHVS, CDR2 FQNEAQ. There are 15 residues in the CDR3. V shed 1 base and J 4 bases; nucleotides not matched to a gene: 2. CDR3 amino acids: CASSLVGQGNQPQHF. As DNA, the CDR3 is TGTGCCAGCAGCTTAGTAGGACAGGGGAATCAGCCCCAGCATTTT.

The chain couples TRBV5-8 to TRBJ2-2; TRBD2 aligns across 11 bases. This CDR3 is 18 amino acids long. Germline lookup yields CDR1 SGHTS and CDR2 YDEGEE. Losses at the gene ends were 9 bases for V and 1 base for J; bases not matched to a gene: 14. The CDR3 is CATSFLAGGSWNTGELFF. The DNA of the CDR3 is TGTGCCACCTCCTTTCTAGCGGGAGGTAGCTGGAACACCGGGGAGCTGTTTTTT.

This clone was picked up a small number of times. This rearrangement joins TRBV5-1 to TRBJ2-7; 7 positions match TRBD2. This CDR3 spans 16 amino acids. After removal of 0 bases from V and 2 bases from J, the junction contained 8 bases not matched to a gene. Germline V gene sequence: CDR1 SGHRS, CDR2 YFSETQ. The CDR3 sequence: CASSLGEGGAPYEQYF. CDR3 sequence (DNA): TGCGCCAGCAGCTTGGGGGAGGGCGGGGCACCCTACGAGCAGTACTTC. Together with reference TRBV5-1 and TRBJ2-7, the CDR3 gives the full variable domain: KAGVTQTPRYLIKTRGQQVTLSCSPISGHRSVSWYQQTPGQGLQFLFEYFSETQRNKGNFPGRFSGRQFSNSRSEMNVSTLELGDSALYLCASSLGEGGAPYEQYFGPGTRLTVT.

The V call is TRBV18, the J call TRBJ1-1, with 7 bases fitting TRBD1. The germline V gene has CDR1 KGHSH and CDR2 LQKENI. This CDR3 comprises 13 residues. Trimming at V came to 6 bases and at J to 1 base, leaving 2 bases not matched to a gene. CDR3 residues: CASSWDRNTEAFF. Written as DNA, the CDR3 is TGTGCCAGCTCTTGGGACAGGAACACTGAAGCTTTCTTT. The full variable domain, its missing parts supplied by reference TRBV18 and TRBJ1-1, is NAGVMQNPRHLVRRRGQEARLRCSPMKGHSHVYWYRQLPEEGLKFMVYLQKENIIDESGMPKERFSAEFPKEGPSILRIQQVVRGDSAAYFCASSWDRNTEAFFGQGTRLTVV.

The chain is built from TRBV19 and TRBJ1-2; unclear D gene. The CDR3 spans 15 residues. V was trimmed by 3 bases and J by 5 bases, leaving 16 bases between them. CDR1 and CDR2 from the germline V gene are LNHDA and SQIVND (reference sequence). The CDR3 loop is CASSMKERIYYGYTF. The CDR3 bases are TGTGCCAGTAGTATGAAGGAGAGGATCTATTATGGCTACACCTTC. Combining the CDR3 with reference TRBV19 and TRBJ1-2 gives the whole variable domain DGGITQSPKYLFRKEGQNVTLSCEQNLNHDAMYWYRQDPGQGLRLIYYSQIVNDFQKGDIAEGYSVSREKKESFPLTVTSAQKNPTAFYLCASSMKERIYYGYTFGSGTRLTVV.

This clone was seen a handful of times. The chain links TRBV30 to TRBJ1-2; tentative D call: TRBD1 (6 bases). The V gene's germline CDR1 is GTSNPN and CDR2 SVGIG (reference sequence). The CDR3 sequence is 16 residues long. Trimming pared 8 bases from V and 0 bases from J, leaving 22 bases between. The DNA for the CDR3 is TGTGCCGTCCGAACCCCTCTCAGGGGAGCTAACTATGGCTACACCTTC. Translated: CAVRTPLRGANYGYTF.

Only a few counts were recorded for this clone. The CDR3 DNA follows: TGTGCCAGCAGCTTGGCTCCAGGGGGAAGGTACTACGAGCAGTACTTC. Its protein product is CASSLAPGGRYYEQYF. The J gene is TRBJ2-7, the V gene TRBV5-6; 7 bases fit TRBD1. The CDR3 loop spans 16 amino acids. The trim removed 0 bases at V and 3 bases at J, leaving 9 bases unmatched. Looked up from germline, CDR1 is SGHDT and CDR2 is YYEEEE.

This chain connects TRBV30 to TRBJ1-2, with D unresolved. V lost 6 bases, J lost 0 bases, and 11 bases lay in between. The CDR3 has 13 amino acids. Germline V gives CDR1 GTSNPN, CDR2 SVGIG (reference sequence). CDR3 in DNA: TGTGCCTGTGGCACGAACCCTAACTATGGCTACACCTTC. Translation: CACGTNPNYGYTF.

V gene TRBV28 combines with J gene TRBJ2-7; D is ambiguous. This CDR3 is 15 amino acids long. CDR1 and CDR2 (germline): MDHEN, SYDVKM. Between the trimmed V and J ends, which lost 6 bases and 2 bases, there was a span of 17 bases. In nucleotides, the CDR3 is TGTGCCAGCAGCCCCCCGGCGGTGAGCCCCTACGAGCAGTACTTC. As protein: CASSPPAVSPYEQYF.

This sequence joins TRBV9 and TRBJ1-1, with D tentatively TRBD1 (5 bases). Germline CDR1 SGDLS, CDR2 YYNGEE. Trimming took off 4 bases at V and 5 bases at J, with 27 bases between the two ends. The CDR3 totals 18 residues. In DNA form, the CDR3 reads TGTGCCAGCAGCCCGCGGCGCCAAGGGGCGAGGAGAGGAACTGAAGCTTTCTTT. Protein sequence: CASSPRRQGARRGTEAFF.

Only a few counts were recorded for this clone. The V gene is TRBV30, the J gene TRBJ1-5; 7 positions match TRBD1. V was pared by 5 bases and J by 9 bases, with 7 bases of the junction left unmatched. The CDR3 has 12 residues. CDR1 is GTSNPN and CDR2 is SVGIG in the germline V gene (reference sequence). The CDR3 reads CAWGTVSGPQHF. CDR3 nucleotides: TGTGCCTGGGGGACAGTTTCAGGGCCCCAGCATTTT.

The chain employs TRBV5-1 and TRBJ1-1; the D is unclear. Trimming cost V 0 bases and J 1 base, with 7 bases left between them. CDR3 length: 14 residues. Germline lookup yields CDR1 SGHRS and CDR2 YFSETQ. The chain's CDR3 is CASSLDARNTEAFF. The CDR3 bases are TGCGCCAGCAGCTTGGATGCCAGGAACACTGAAGCTTTCTTT.

V gene TRBV6-5 combines with J gene TRBJ1-2; D might be TRBD1 (5 bases). This CDR3 has 15 residues. Trimming shortened V by 5 bases and J by 2 bases, and 15 bases separated the two germline ends. Germline V gene sequence: CDR1 MNHEY, CDR2 SVGAGI. CDR3 sequence: CASSPQGLSNYGYTF. CDR3 bases: TGTGCCAGCAGTCCCCAGGGTTTGTCCAACTATGGCTACACCTTC.

The chain uses TRBV11-2 and TRBJ2-7; D is unclear. The CDR3 is 15 amino acids. Trimming stripped 2 bases from V and 0 bases from J, with 11 bases between. Germline V gene lookup returns CDR1 SGHAT and CDR2 FQNNGV. DNA of the CDR3: TGTGCCAGCAGCTTAAGTAGTCTCTACTCCTACGAGCAGTACTTC. It yields the protein CASSLSSLYSYEQYF.

This chain links TRBV9 with TRBJ2-3, with 8 bases matching TRBD2. Losses at the gene ends were 4 bases for V and 2 bases for J; bases not matched to a gene: 9. The V gene's germline CDR1 is SGDLS and CDR2 YYNGEE. The CDR3 length is 16 residues. CDR3 nucleotide sequence: TGTGCCAGCAGCTTTAGGACTAGCAGTAACACAGATACGCAGTATTTT. Residues: CASSFRTSSNTDTQYF.

This chain connects TRBV5-6 to TRBJ1-5; no firm D call. Trimming pared 4 bases from V and 7 bases from J, leaving 15 bases between. The CDR3 spans 14 residues. CDR1 and CDR2 from the germline V gene are SGHDT and YYEEEE. In nucleotides, the CDR3 is TGTGCCAGCAGCCCGAGTCCGGGAAGCCAGCCCCAGCATTTT. As protein: CASSPSPGSQPQHF.

In its sample, this clone was seen a few times. V is TRBV10-3 and J is TRBJ1-1; D gene ambiguous. Per germline, CDR1 ENHRY and CDR2 SYGVKD. This CDR3 has 14 residues. The V and J ends lost 3 bases and 5 bases respectively, with 13 bases between them. CDR3 coding DNA: TGTGCCATCAGTGAATCGGGTGGAATTACTGAAGCTTTCTTT. Its protein is CAISESGGITEAFF.

This chain connects TRBV5-1 to TRBJ2-5; maybe TRBD1 (6 bases). This CDR3 contains 14 residues. With 5 bases removed from V and 1 base from J, the gap between germline ends came to 12 bases. Germline values: CDR1 SGHRS, CDR2 YFSETQ. The CDR3 nucleotides are TGCGCCAGCAGGACATCAGGGGCCCAAGAGACCCAGTACTTC. Translating it yields CASRTSGAQETQYF.

This clone was seen at least ten times. The V gene is TRBV4-1, the J gene TRBJ1-4; weak D call: TRBD1 (6 bases). Germline V lookup: CDR1 MGHRA, CDR2 YSYEKL. CDR3 size: 14 residues. V lost 6 bases to trimming and J lost 5 bases, with 13 bases between them. Written as DNA, the CDR3 is TGCGCCAGCAGTACACAGGGCGTCAATGAAAAACTGTTTTTT. Amino acids: CASSTQGVNEKLFF.

The chain carries TRBV5-1 and TRBJ1-1; the D is unclear. CDR3 length: 16 amino acids. Looked up from germline, CDR1 is SGHRS and CDR2 is YFSETQ. V gave up 3 bases and J gave up 0 bases, with 15 bases separating them. The DNA of the CDR3 is TGCGCCAGCAGCTGGGGATGGGGAGGGCTGAACACTGAAGCTTTCTTT. Protein sequence: CASSWGWGGLNTEAFF.

This rearrangement joins TRBV4-2 to TRBJ2-7; 7 bases map to TRBD2. Per the germline V gene, CDR1 is LGHNA and CDR2 is YNFKEQ. The CDR3 sequence is 15 residues long. Trimming removed 0 bases from V and 3 bases from J; junction bases left unmatched: 5. The CDR3 reads CASSQDMGEGYEQYF. The CDR3 nucleotides read TGTGCCAGCAGCCAAGATATGGGGGAGGGCTACGAGCAGTACTTC.

This chain links TRBV5-1 with TRBJ2-3, with 14 bases fitting TRBD2. Germline CDR1 reads SGHRS; CDR2 reads YFSETQ. The CDR3 runs to 16 residues. V gave up 1 base and J gave up 6 bases; unmatched junction bases: 4. CDR3 region: CASSLSRLAGGDTQYF. Here the CDR3 DNA reads TGCGCCAGCAGCTTGTCCCGACTAGCGGGGGGGGATACGCAGTATTTT.

The gene calls are TRBV11-2 and TRBJ2-7, with 9 bases matching TRBD2. CDR3 size: 14 residues. Germline-derived CDR1 and CDR2 are SGHAT and FQNNGV. V was pared by 5 bases and J by 5 bases, with 7 bases of the junction left unmatched. The DNA for the CDR3 is TGTGCCAGCAGCCCCCGGACTAGCGACCACGAGCAGTACTTC. Its translation: CASSPRTSDHEQYF.

Comment on this clone: This sample includes further DNA sequences coding for the same CDR3. Here the CDR3 DNA reads TGTGCCAGCAGCGGGACTAGCGGGAGTTACGAGCAGTACTTC. Translation: CASSGTSGSYEQYF. The rearrangement uses TRBV6-1 and TRBJ2-7; 14 bases map to TRBD2. With V trimmed by 6 bases and J by 4 bases, 2 bases remained unmatched. The germline CDR1 and CDR2 sequences are MNHNS and SASEGT. The CDR3 is 14 residues long.

This chain links TRBV4-1 with TRBJ2-3; 8 bases map to TRBD2. CDR1 is MGHRA and CDR2 is YSYEKL in the germline V gene. CDR3 size: 17 residues. The ends lost 0 bases at V and 0 bases at J; junction bases unmatched: 5. DNA for the CDR3: TGCGCCAGCAGCCAAGATTTAGCGGGACTTAGCACAGATACGCAGTATTTT. Protein sequence: CASSQDLAGLSTDTQYF.

This clone has a single count. J is TRBJ1-1 and V is TRBV27; D is undetermined. The V end was cut by 4 bases, the J end by 1 base, with 4 bases between. This CDR3 spans 12 amino acids. The germline CDR1 and CDR2 sequences are MNHEY and SMNVEV (reference sequence). CDR3 in amino acids: CASSSRNTEAFF. CDR3 DNA sequence: TGTGCCAGCAGTTCCCGGAACACTGAAGCTTTCTTT.

This chain's CDR3 is CASSVAGGYGYTF. Written as DNA, the CDR3 is TGTGCCAGCAGCGTAGCCGGGGGCTATGGCTACACCTTC. This rearrangement joins TRBV9 to TRBJ1-2; perhaps TRBD1 as D (5 bases). V was cut by 0 bases and J by 4 bases, with 7 bases left in between. Germline V gene data show CDR1 as SGDLS and CDR2 as YYNGEE. The CDR3 spans 13 residues.

V gene TRBV5-4 combines with J gene TRBJ2-7; 9 bases are a match to TRBD1. The V gene's germline CDR1 is SGHNT and CDR2 YYREEE (reference sequence). CDR3 length equals 17 residues. The trim removed 0 bases at V and 6 bases at J, leaving 13 bases unmatched. CDR3 protein: CASSLADGGTGKGEQYF. The DNA of the CDR3 is TGTGCCAGCAGCTTGGCCGACGGGGGGACAGGGAAGGGCGAGCAGTACTTC.

The rearrangement uses TRBV5-1 and TRBJ2-3; 9 bases align to TRBD2. The germline gives CDR1 SGHRS, CDR2 YFSETQ. After removal of 0 bases from V and 5 bases from J, the junction contained 10 bases not matched to a gene. The CDR3 spans 17 residues. In DNA form, the CDR3 reads TGCGCCAGCAGCTTGGGGGCGAGACTAGCGGTTAGAGATACGCAGTATTTT. It yields the protein CASSLGARLAVRDTQYF.

This clone has only one observation. This chain connects TRBV5-4 to TRBJ2-7; 8 bases line up with TRBD2. Trimming took 0 bases from V and 5 from J; bases not matched to a gene: 16. This CDR3 is 18 amino acids long. Germline CDR1 and CDR2: SGHNT and YYREEE (reference sequence). The CDR3 here is CASSLAPPLAGPGNEQYF. CDR3 in DNA: TGTGCCAGCAGCTTGGCTCCGCCCTTAGCGGGACCTGGGAACGAGCAGTACTTC.

The chain combines TRBV29-1 with TRBJ2-1, with 11 bases matching TRBD1. V trimming: 6 bases; J trimming: 9 bases; junction bases outside the gene matches: 13. The CDR3 loop spans 15 amino acids. Germline V lookup: CDR1 SQVTM, CDR2 ANQGSEA. The CDR3 region has the DNA TGCAGCGTACGTGTGTCGGGACAGGGGGTTGGTGAGCAGTTCTTC. Protein product: CSVRVSGQGVGEQFF.